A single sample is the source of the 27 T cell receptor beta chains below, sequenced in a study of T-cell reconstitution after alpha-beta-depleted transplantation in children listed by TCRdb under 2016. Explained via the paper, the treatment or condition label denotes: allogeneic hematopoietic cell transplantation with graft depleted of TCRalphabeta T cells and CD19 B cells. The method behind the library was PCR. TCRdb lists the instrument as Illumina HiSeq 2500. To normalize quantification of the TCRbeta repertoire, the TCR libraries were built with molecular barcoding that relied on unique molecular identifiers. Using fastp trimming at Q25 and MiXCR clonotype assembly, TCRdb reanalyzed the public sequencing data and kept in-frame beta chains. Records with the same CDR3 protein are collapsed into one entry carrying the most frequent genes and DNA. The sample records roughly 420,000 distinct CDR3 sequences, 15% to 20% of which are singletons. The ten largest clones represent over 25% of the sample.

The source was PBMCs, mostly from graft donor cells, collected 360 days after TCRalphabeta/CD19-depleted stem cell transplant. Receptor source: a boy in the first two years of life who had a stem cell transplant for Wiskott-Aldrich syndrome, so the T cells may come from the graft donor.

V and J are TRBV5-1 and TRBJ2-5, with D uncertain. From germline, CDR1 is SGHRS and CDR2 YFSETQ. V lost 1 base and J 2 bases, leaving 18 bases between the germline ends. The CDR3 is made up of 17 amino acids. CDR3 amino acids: CASSLTVGSGNQETQYF. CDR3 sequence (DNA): TGCGCCAGCAGCTTGACCGTGGGGTCCGGCAATCAAGAGACCCAGTACTTC. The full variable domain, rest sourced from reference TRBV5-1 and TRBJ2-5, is KAGVTQTPRYLIKTRGQQVTLSCSPISGHRSVSWYQQTPGQGLQFLFEYFSETQRNKGNFPGRFSGRQFSNSRSEMNVSTLELGDSALYLCASSLTVGSGNQETQYFGPGTRLLVL.

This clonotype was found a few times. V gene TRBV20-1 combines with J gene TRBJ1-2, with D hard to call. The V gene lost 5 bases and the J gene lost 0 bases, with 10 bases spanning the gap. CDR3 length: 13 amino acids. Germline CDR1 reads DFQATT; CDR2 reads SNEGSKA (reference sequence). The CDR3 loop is CSAAGATNYGYTF. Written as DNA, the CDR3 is TGCAGTGCTGCAGGAGCAACTAACTATGGCTACACCTTC.

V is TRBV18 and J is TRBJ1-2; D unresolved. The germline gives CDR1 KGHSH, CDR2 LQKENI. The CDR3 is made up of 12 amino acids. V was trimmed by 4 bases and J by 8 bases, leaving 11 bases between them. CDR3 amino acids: CASSLREGGYTF. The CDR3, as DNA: TGTGCCAGCTCACTCCGAGAGGGCGGCTACACCTTC.

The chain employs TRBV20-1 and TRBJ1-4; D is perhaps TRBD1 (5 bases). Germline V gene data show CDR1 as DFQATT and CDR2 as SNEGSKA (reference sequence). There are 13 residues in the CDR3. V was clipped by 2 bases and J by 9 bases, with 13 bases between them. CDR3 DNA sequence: TGCAGTGCTAGACAAAGGCAGGGTCAAAAACTGTTTTTT. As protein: CSARQRQGQKLFF.

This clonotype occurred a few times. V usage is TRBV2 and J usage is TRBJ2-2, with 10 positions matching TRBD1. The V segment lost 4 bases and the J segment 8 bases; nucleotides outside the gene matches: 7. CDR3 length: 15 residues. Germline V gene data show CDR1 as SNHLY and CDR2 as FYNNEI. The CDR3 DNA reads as TGTGCCAGCAGTGCCCGGGACAGGGGAATTGGGGAGCTGTTTTTT. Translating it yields CASSARDRGIGELFF.

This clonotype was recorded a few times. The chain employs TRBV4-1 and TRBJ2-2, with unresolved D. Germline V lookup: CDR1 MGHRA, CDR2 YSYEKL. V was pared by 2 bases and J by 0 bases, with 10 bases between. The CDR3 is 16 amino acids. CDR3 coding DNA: TGCGCCAGCAGCCAAAGTGGTCAGGCGAACACCGGGGAGCTGTTTTTT. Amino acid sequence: CASSQSGQANTGELFF.

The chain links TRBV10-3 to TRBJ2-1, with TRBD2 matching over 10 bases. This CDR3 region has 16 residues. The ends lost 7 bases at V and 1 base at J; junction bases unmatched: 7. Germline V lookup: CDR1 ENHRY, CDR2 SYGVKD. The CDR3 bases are TGTGCCATCACACCTAGCGGGAGAAAATCCTACAATGAGCAGTTCTTC. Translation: CAITPSGRKSYNEQFF.

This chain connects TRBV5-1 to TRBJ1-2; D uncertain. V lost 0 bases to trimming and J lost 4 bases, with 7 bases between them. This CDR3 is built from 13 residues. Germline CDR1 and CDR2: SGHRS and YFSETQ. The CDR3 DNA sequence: TGCGCCAGCAGCTTGGCCGACACCTATGGCTACACCTTC. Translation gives CASSLADTYGYTF.

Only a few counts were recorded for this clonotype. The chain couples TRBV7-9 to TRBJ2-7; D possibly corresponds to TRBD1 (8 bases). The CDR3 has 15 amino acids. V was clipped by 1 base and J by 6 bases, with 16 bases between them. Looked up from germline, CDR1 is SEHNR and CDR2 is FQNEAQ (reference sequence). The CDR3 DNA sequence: TGTGCCAGCAGCTTAGGACAGGGGAGGGTAGGCGAGCAGTACTTC. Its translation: CASSLGQGRVGEQYF.

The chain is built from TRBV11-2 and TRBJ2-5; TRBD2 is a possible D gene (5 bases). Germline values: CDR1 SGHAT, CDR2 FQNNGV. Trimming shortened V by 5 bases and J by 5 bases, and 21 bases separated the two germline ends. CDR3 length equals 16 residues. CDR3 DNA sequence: TGTGCCAGCAGCCAGCGAGGACTTCTTCTCGGGGAGACCCAGTACTTC. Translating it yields CASSQRGLLLGETQYF.

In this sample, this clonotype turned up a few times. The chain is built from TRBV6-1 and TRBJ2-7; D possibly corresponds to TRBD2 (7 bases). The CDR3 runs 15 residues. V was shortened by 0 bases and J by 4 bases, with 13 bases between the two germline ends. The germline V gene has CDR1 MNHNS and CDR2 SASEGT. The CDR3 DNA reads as TGTGCCAGCAGTGAAGCGGGCGGGGGCTCTTACGAGCAGTACTTC. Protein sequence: CASSEAGGGSYEQYF.

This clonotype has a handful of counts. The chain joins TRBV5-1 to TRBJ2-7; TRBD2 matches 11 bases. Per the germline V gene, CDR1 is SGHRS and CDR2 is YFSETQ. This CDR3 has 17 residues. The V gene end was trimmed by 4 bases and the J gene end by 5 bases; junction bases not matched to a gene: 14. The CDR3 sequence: CASSPGPRLAGRNEQYF. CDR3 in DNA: TGCGCCAGCAGCCCTGGTCCCAGACTAGCGGGGCGCAACGAGCAGTACTTC. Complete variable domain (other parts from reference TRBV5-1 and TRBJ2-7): KAGVTQTPRYLIKTRGQQVTLSCSPISGHRSVSWYQQTPGQGLQFLFEYFSETQRNKGNFPGRFSGRQFSNSRSEMNVSTLELGDSALYLCASSPGPRLAGRNEQYFGPGTRLTVT.

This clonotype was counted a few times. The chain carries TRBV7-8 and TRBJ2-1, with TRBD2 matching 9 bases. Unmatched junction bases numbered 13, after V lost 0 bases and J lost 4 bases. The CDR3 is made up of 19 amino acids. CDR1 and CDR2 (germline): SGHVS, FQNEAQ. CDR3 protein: CASSLARAGGWLGYNEQFF. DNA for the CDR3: TGTGCCAGCAGCTTAGCGCGGGCGGGAGGGTGGCTGGGTTACAATGAGCAGTTCTTC. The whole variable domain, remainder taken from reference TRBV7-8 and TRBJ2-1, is GAGVSQSPRYKVAKRGQDVALRCDPISGHVSLFWYQQALGQGPEFLTYFQNEAQLDKSGLPSDRFFAERPEGSVSTLKIQRTQQEDSAVYLCASSLARAGGWLGYNEQFFGPGTRLTVL.

The CDR3 DNA reads as TGTGCCAGCAGTTTCGGGACTAGCACCGAGACCCAGTACTTC. This encodes CASSFGTSTETQYF. The J gene is TRBJ2-5, the V gene TRBV6-5, with TRBD2 matching 9 bases. This CDR3 has 14 amino acids. CDR1 is MNHEY, CDR2 SVGAGI, per germline. Losses at the gene ends were 4 bases for V and 5 bases for J; bases not matched to a gene: 5.

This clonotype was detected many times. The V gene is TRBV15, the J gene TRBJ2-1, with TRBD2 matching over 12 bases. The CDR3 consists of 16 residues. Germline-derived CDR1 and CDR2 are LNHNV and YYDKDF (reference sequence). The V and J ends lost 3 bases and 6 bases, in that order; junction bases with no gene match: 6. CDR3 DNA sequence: TGTGCCACCAGCAGGCCGGGACTAGCGGGTGTCAATGAGCAGTTCTTC. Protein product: CATSRPGLAGVNEQFF.

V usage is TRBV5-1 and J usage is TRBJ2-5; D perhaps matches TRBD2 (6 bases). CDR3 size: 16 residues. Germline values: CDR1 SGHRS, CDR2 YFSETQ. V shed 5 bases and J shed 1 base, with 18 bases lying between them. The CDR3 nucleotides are TGCGCCAGCAGTAAAACTCTAGGAGGGAGCCAAGAGACCCAGTACTTC. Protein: CASSKTLGGSQETQYF. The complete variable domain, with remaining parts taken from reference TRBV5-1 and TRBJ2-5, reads KAGVTQTPRYLIKTRGQQVTLSCSPISGHRSVSWYQQTPGQGLQFLFEYFSETQRNKGNFPGRFSGRQFSNSRSEMNVSTLELGDSALYLCASSKTLGGSQETQYFGPGTRLLVL.

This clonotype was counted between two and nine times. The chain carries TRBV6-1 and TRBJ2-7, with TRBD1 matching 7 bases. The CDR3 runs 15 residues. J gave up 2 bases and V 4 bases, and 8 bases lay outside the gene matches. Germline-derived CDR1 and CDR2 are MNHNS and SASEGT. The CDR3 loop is CASSGDRVRTYEQYF. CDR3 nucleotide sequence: TGTGCCAGCAGTGGGGACAGAGTGCGAACCTACGAGCAGTACTTC.

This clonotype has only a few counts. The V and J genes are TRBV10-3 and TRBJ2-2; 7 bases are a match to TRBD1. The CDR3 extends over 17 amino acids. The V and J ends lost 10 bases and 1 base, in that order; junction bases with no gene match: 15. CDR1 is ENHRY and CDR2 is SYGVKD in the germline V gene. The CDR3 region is CATARGQLLVNTGELFF. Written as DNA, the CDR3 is TGTGCCACCGCGAGGGGACAGCTCCTTGTGAACACCGGGGAGCTGTTTTTT.

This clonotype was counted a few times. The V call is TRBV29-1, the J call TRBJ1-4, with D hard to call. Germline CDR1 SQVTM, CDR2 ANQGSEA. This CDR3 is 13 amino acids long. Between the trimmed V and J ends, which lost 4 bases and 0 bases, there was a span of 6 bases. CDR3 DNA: TGCAGCGTTGTAAGTGCAACTAATGAAAAACTGTTTTTT. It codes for CSVVSATNEKLFF.

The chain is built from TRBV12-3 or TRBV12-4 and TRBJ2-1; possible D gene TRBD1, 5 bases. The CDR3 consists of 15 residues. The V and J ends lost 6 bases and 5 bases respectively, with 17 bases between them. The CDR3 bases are TGTGCCAGCAGACGACAGCTCCAGAGCCACAATGAGCAGTTCTTC. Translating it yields CASRRQLQSHNEQFF.

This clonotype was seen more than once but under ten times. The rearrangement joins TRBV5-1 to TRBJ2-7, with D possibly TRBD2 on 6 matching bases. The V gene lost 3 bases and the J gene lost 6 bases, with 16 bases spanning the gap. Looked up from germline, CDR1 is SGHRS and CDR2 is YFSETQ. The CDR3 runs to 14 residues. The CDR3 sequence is CASSYSPGGSEQYF. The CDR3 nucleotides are TGCGCCAGCAGCTACTCTCCTGGGGGGAGCGAGCAGTACTTC. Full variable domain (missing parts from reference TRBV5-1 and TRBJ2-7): KAGVTQTPRYLIKTRGQQVTLSCSPISGHRSVSWYQQTPGQGLQFLFEYFSETQRNKGNFPGRFSGRQFSNSRSEMNVSTLELGDSALYLCASSYSPGGSEQYFGPGTRLTVT.

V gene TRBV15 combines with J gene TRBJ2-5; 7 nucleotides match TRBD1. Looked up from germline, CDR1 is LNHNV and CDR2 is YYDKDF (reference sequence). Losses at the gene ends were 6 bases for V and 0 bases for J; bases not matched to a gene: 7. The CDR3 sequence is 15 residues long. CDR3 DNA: TGTGCCACCAGGATTACCGGGACAGACCAAGAGACCCAGTACTTC. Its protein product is CATRITGTDQETQYF.

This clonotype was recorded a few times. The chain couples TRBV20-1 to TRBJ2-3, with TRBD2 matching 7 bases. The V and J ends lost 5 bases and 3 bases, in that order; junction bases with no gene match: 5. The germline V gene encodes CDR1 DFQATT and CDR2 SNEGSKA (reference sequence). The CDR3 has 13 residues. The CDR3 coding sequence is TGCAGTGCTCAACTAGCGTTTACAGATACGCAGTATTTT. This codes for CSAQLAFTDTQYF.

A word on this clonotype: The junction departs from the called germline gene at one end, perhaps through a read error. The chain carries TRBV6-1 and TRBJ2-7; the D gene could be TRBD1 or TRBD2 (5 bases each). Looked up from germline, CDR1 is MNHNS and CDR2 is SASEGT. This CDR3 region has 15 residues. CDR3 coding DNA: TGTGTCAGCATCAATGGGGGTTTGAGCTCCTACGAGCAGTACTTC. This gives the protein CVSINGGLSSYEQYF.

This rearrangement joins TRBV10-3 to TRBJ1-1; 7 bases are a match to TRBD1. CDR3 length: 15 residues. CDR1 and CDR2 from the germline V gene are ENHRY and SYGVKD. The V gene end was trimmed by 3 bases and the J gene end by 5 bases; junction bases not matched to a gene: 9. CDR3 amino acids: CAISDNRGRGTEAFF. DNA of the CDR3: TGTGCCATCAGTGACAACAGGGGAAGAGGGACTGAAGCTTTCTTT.

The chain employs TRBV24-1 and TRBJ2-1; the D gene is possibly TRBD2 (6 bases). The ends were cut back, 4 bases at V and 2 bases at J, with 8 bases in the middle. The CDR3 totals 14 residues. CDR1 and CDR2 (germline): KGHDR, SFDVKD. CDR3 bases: TGTGCCACCAGTGAGGAGGGAGCCTACAATGAGCAGTTCTTC. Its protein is CATSEEGAYNEQFF.

CDR3 protein: CASSLGNRDPYTGELFF. CDR3 DNA sequence: TGTGCCAGCAGTTTAGGGAATAGGGACCCCTACACCGGGGAGCTGTTTTTT. J is TRBJ2-2 and V is TRBV12-3 or TRBV12-4; D possibly uses TRBD1 or TRBD2 (5 bases each). Trimming left V 1 base short and J 3 bases short, with 15 bases between. The CDR3 contains 17 residues.